This TCR beta chain comes out of a study of response to subunit inactivated influenza vaccine (dated by TCRdb to the late 2010s). Regarding the research as a whole: Deep quantitative T cell receptor repertoire profiling was used in the study to track responses to a trivalent subunit inactivated influenza vaccine.

The CDR3 goes from the cysteine to the phenylalanine over 17 residues. The DNA shown is the 51-base CDR3, in frame from base 1. CDR1 KGHDR and CDR2 SFDVKD were looked up in the germline V gene. V is pruned by 0 bases and J by 5 bases, leaving 11 bases of the junction without a gene match. Results the study describes overall, beyond this receptor: The authors proposed that each seasonal influenza vaccination may bring in only a limited number of new T cells.

This clonotype was detected a few times. It lacks a known antigen. The record has no base qualities; no much larger clone is one base away. Library creation used RT-PCR. The sequencing machine was an Illumina HiSeq 2500. TCRdb itself trimmed the public reads at Q25 with fastp, ran MiXCR and retained productive beta chains. Rows with one shared CDR3 protein collapse into an entry with the most common genes and DNA. Counted in this sample were approximately 500,000 distinct CDR3 sequences; 20% to 25% of them appeared once. Roughly 2.8% of the sample lies in the top ten. This sample was also put to use in a study of T cells expressing NK-cell markers. From that second study: TCR beta cDNA libraries were made by 5'RACE template switching that added a universal primer site and unique molecular identifiers. About 8 donors provided sorted CD3+CD56+NKG2C+, CD3+CD56+NKG2C- and CD3+CD56-NKG2C+ T-cell subsets, whose TCR beta-chain repertoires were profiled. Of the eight sequenced donors, seven were found to be HCMV-seropositive and one was found to be HCMV-seronegative. In several experiments an anti-gammadeltaTCR antibody was added to restrict sorting to alphabetaTCR-expressing T cells. For 5 or 6 donors, the dominant CD3+CD56+NKG2C+ clonotypes were among the top 10 CD8+ clonotypes and accounted for about 1.0-7.0% of CD8+ T cells. Those dominant clonotypes were again the most abundant among CD3+CD56-NKG2C+ cells in several donors, at roughly 25-60.1%. It remained unclear whether the expanded NKG2C-expressing T cell clones were specific for HCMV antigens. The study sequenced eight donors, all healthy volunteers chosen at random: three men and five women. A commercial ELISA kit detecting HCMV-specific IgG in serum was used to determine HCMV serostatus. Peripheral blood mononuclear cells were isolated from blood by Ficoll density gradient centrifugation. CD4+ and CD8+ T cells were isolated from PBMC by magnetic immunoseparation with Miltenyi isolation kits. cDNA synthesis was primed from the TCR beta constant segment and was followed by two successive PCR amplification steps. Sequencing of the libraries produced 2 x 150 bp reads on Illumina HiSeq 2000/2500, MiSeq or NextSeq. MIGEC was used to demultiplex reads and group the reads by UMI, and MiTCR was used to assemble and quantify clonotypes. To remove erroneous sequences, TCR cDNA sequences were retained only when supported by two or more reads. The tcR package was used for downstream repertoire analysis, with clonotypes matched between fractions based on CDR3 nucleotide sequence plus V segment. Antigen specificity was annotated against VDJdb with VDJmatch, allowing one amino acid substitution in CDR3.

Here the sequenced sample was CD4+ T cells sorted from PBMCs, taken less than 13 days after vaccination. The receptor chain draws on TRBV24-1 and TRBJ2-5; 7 bases in the junction line up with TRBD1. This TCR was recovered from a man aged 45-60 years who received an inactivated influenza vaccine. Donor details come from another sample of the same person, matched by shared clones. The sequence in DNA is TGTGCCACCAGTGATTTGCCTCCAGGGGGTCGAGAGGAGACCCAGTACTTC. This is translated as CATSDLPPGGREETQYF.